The T cell receptor beta chain described here comes from a study of blood T cell repertoires in COVID-19. Study-wide context: PBMCs, B-cell-depleted T cells, or T cells were the source of the cDNA or gDNA that made up the material.

Between the trimmed V and J ends, which lost 0 bases and 4 bases, there was a span of 18 bases. The germline gives CDR1 LGHNA, CDR2 YNFKEQ. The CDR3 consists of 17 residues. Under the authors' procedure: Reference gene primer amplification yielded estimated nucleated cell counts. The data were produced by immunoSEQ multiplex PCR, yet TCRdb's version contains in-frame clones alone and is incomplete. Clone size and V and J calls were adopted from that table, with D and trimming inferred from the DNA. The repertoire includes hundreds of thousands of clones, around 87% of them detected once, and 3% sits in the top ten.

The receptor was derived from a human donor in a cohort sampled during active COVID-19. What was sequenced was peripheral blood. This rearrangement joins TRBV4-2 to TRBJ1-1; D unclear. The CDR3 coding sequence is TGTGCCAGCAGCCAAGAACTAATGTCGAAGGGAGGCACTGAAGCTTTCTTT. Its protein is CASSQELMSKGGTEAFF.